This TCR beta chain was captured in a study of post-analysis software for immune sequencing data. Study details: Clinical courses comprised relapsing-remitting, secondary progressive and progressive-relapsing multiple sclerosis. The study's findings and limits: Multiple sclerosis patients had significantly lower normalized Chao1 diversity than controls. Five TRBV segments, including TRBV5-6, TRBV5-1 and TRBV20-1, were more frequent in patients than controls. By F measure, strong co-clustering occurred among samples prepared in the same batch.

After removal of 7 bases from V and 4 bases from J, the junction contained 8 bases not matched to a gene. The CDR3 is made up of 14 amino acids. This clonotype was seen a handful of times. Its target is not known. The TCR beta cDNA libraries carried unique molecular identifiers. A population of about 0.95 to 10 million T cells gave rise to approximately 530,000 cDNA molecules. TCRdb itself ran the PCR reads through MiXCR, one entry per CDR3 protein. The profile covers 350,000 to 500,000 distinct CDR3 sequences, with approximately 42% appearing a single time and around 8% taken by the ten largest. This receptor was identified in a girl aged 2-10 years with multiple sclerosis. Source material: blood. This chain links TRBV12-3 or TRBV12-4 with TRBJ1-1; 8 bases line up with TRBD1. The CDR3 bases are TGTGCCAGCAACCTACAGGGGGACGGCACTGAAGCTTTCTTT. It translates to CASNLQGDGTEAFF.